Shown below are 5 T cell receptor beta chains from a single sample sequenced in a study of Ad26.COV2.S vaccination and SARS-CoV-2 variants. Clones were sequenced by immunoSEQ multiplex PCR, and TCRdb holds only the in-frame ones, with some missing. The sample carries around 340,000 clones, 75% to 90% recorded once. As to treatment: around 19 received Ad26.COV2.S at low or high dose, single or two shots; several received placebo; per-sample allocation not given. Day 63 after the first vaccine or placebo injection was the time point for sampling. The sequences come from peripheral blood, collected in a trial of Ad26.COV2.S vaccine versus placebo. These receptors all stem from a person aged 18-65 years who received the Ad26.COV2.S COVID-19 vaccine or a placebo.

J is TRBJ1-1 and V is TRBV12-3 or TRBV12-4; perhaps TRBD1 as D (6 bases). Trimming took off 7 bases at V and 5 bases at J, with 14 bases between the two ends. CDR3 size: 13 residues. The CDR3 DNA reads TGTGCCAGCACTGGGACCCAGGGGACTGAAGCTTTCTTT. It yields the protein CASTGTQGTEAFF.

V is TRBV4-3 and J is TRBJ2-6, with D uncertain. The CDR3 runs 15 residues. The germline gives CDR1 LGHNA, CDR2 YSLEER. V was clipped by 3 bases and J by 4 bases, with 10 bases between them. The CDR3 bases are TGCGCCAGCAGCCACTACAAGCCGGGGGCCAACGTCCTGACTTTC. The encoded protein is CASSHYKPGANVLTF.

This clone showed up just once. The CDR3 nucleotides read TGTGCCAGCAGTGAATATGTCCAGGGAGATGGCTACACCTTC. Protein product: CASSEYVQGDGYTF. The chain has TRBV6-1 and TRBJ1-2; possible D gene TRBD1, 5 bases. Trimming pared 2 bases from V and 6 bases from J, leaving 13 bases between. Germline CDR1 is MNHNS and CDR2 is SASEGT. This CDR3 comprises 14 residues.

The chain uses TRBV28 and TRBJ2-7; D ambiguous. The CDR3 spans 15 residues. V dropped 3 bases and J dropped 0 bases, with 12 bases sitting between them. Germline V gene lookup returns CDR1 MDHEN and CDR2 SYDVKM. CDR3 region: CASSFWTASSYEQYF. The CDR3 coding sequence is TGTGCCAGCAGTTTTTGGACGGCGAGCTCCTACGAGCAGTACTTC.

The chain combines TRBV30 with TRBJ2-5, with a weak D call TRBD2 (5 bases). Germline CDR1 reads GTSNPN; CDR2 reads SVGIG (reference sequence). This CDR3 spans 12 amino acids. V lost 2 bases and J 5 bases, leaving 9 bases between the germline ends. The CDR3 spells CAWSQTGETQYF. The DNA for the CDR3 is TGTGCCTGGAGTCAAACGGGGGAGACCCAGTACTTC.